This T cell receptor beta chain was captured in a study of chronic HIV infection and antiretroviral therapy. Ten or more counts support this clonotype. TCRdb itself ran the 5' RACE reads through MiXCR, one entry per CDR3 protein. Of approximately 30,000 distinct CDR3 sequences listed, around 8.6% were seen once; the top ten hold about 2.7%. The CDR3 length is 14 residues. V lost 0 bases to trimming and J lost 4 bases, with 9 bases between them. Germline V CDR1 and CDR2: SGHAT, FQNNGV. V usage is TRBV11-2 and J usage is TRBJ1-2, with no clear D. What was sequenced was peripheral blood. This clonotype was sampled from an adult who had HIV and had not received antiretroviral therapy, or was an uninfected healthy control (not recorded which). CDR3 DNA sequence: TGTGCCAGCAGCTTAGATGCGAACGCCTATGGCTACACCTTC. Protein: CASSLDANAYGYTF.